One and the same sample provided the 21 T cell receptor beta chains below, sequenced in a study of CD4+ T cells in melanoma. The assay was immunoSEQ multiplex PCR, and TCRdb's table has in-frame clones only and misses some. The sample records about 21,000 clones, 78% being singletons. These receptors originate from a human donor with melanoma.

DNA for the CDR3: TGTGCCAGCAGCTTAGGAACCCGGACAGGGCAGTACTTC. Amino acid sequence: CASSLGTRTGQYF. The J gene is TRBJ2-7, the V gene TRBV7-2; 7 bases match TRBD1. Germline V gene data show CDR1 as SGHTA and CDR2 as FQGNSA. The CDR3 covers 13 residues. Germline trimming cut 1 base from V and 9 bases from J; bases unmatched to any gene: 6.

The chain carries TRBV11-2 and TRBJ1-2; tentatively, D is TRBD1 (6 bases). The CDR3 is 13 amino acids. CDR1 is SGHAT and CDR2 is FQNNGV in the germline V gene. Trimming removed 5 bases at V and 6 bases at J, with 13 bases between. The CDR3 DNA is TGTGCCAGCAGCGCCCTCGCAGGGGATGGCTACACCTTC. As protein: CASSALAGDGYTF. The full variable domain, in which reference TRBV11-2 and TRBJ1-2 provide the parts outside the CDR3, is EAGVAQSPRYKIIEKRQSVAFWCNPISGHATLYWYQQILGQGPKLLIQFQNNGVVDDSQLPKDRFSAERLKGVDSTLKIQPAKLEDSAVYLCASSALAGDGYTFGSGTRLTVV.

A single count supports this clone. The chain employs TRBV5-8 and TRBJ1-1, with D perhaps matching TRBD1 (5 bases). V was cut by 0 bases and J by 10 bases, with 16 bases left in between. The CDR3 contains 14 residues. The V gene's germline CDR1 is SGHTS and CDR2 YDEGEE. This CDR3 reads CASSLVGETTPAFF. The CDR3 bases are TGTGCCAGCAGCTTGGTAGGGGAAACCACCCCAGCTTTCTTT.

The rearrangement uses TRBV7-2 and TRBJ1-1, with 7 positions matching TRBD1. CDR1 is SGHTA and CDR2 is FQGNSA in the germline V gene. J lost 3 bases, V lost 3 bases, and 10 bases had no gene match. This CDR3 is built from 16 residues. The DNA of the CDR3 is TGTGCCAGCAGCTTCTCGGGACAGACTTTTTACACTGAAGCTTTCTTT. As protein: CASSFSGQTFYTEAFF.

CDR3: CASSFGGSRDTQYF. The CDR3 DNA is TGCGCCAGCAGCTTCGGGGGGTCGCGAGATACGCAGTATTTT. The gene calls are TRBV5-1 and TRBJ2-3; 7 bases map to TRBD2. The CDR3 consists of 14 residues. Losses at the gene ends were 2 bases for V and 5 bases for J; bases not matched to a gene: 5. Germline assignment: CDR1 SGHRS and CDR2 YFSETQ.

The chain combines TRBV5-1 with TRBJ1-2, with D unresolved. There are 15 residues in the CDR3. Germline assignment: CDR1 SGHRS and CDR2 YFSETQ. V gave up 0 bases and J gave up 0 bases, with 9 bases separating them. The CDR3 bases are TGCGCCAGCAGCTTGGACTCCAGCTCTAACTATGGCTACACCTTC. The encoded protein is CASSLDSSSNYGYTF.

The chain is built from TRBV7-2 and TRBJ1-3; 9 nucleotides match TRBD1. V trimming: 5 bases; J trimming: 2 bases; junction bases outside the gene matches: 4. CDR1 SGHTA and CDR2 FQGNSA come from the germline V gene. There are 15 residues in the CDR3. The CDR3 DNA reads as TGTGCCAGCAGCCCCTGGACAGGGGCTGGAAACACCATATATTTT. The encoded protein is CASSPWTGAGNTIYF.

This clone qualifies as large (0.1 to 1%). The chain joins TRBV4-1 to TRBJ1-5; unclear D gene. This CDR3 region has 14 residues. Deletions cut 1 base from V and 11 bases from J, with 15 bases between. Germline V gene lookup returns CDR1 MGHRA and CDR2 YSYEKL. The CDR3 sequence: CASSQAVVGWSQHF. CDR3 DNA: TGCGCCAGCAGCCAAGCCGTGGTAGGGTGGTCCCAGCATTTT.

This chain joins TRBV10-3 and TRBJ2-2; 8 nucleotides agree with TRBD2. This CDR3 spans 17 amino acids. V lost 7 bases and J lost 0; bases outside the gene matches: 10. Germline CDR1 reads ENHRY; CDR2 reads SYGVKD. The CDR3 spells CAITAGGPYTNTGELFF. CDR3 in DNA: TGTGCCATCACGGCGGGGGGACCATATACGAACACCGGGGAGCTGTTTTTT.

The gene calls are TRBV2 and TRBJ2-3; no reliable D call. The germline CDR1 and CDR2 sequences are SNHLY and FYNNEI. The CDR3 loop spans 15 amino acids. V was cut by 6 bases and J by 2 bases, with 15 bases left in between. This chain's CDR3 is CASRGSDQYTDTQYF. CDR3 nucleotides: TGTGCCAGCAGGGGATCCGATCAGTACACAGATACGCAGTATTTT.

Only a few counts were recorded for this clone. The chain uses TRBV19 and TRBJ2-7; TRBD1 might be the D (6 bases). The germline V gene encodes CDR1 LNHDA and CDR2 SQIVND (reference sequence). The CDR3 covers 12 residues. V gave up 5 bases and J gave up 4 bases, with 9 bases separating them. The CDR3, as DNA: TGTGCCAGTAGTCCCGGACAGTACGAGCAGTACTTC. Translating it yields CASSPGQYEQYF.

The rearrangement uses TRBV19 and TRBJ2-2, with a weak D call TRBD2 (6 bases). The CDR3 covers 14 residues. Germline lookup yields CDR1 LNHDA and CDR2 SQIVND (reference sequence). V lost 3 bases and J lost 6, with 11 bases in between. CDR3 loop: CASSISGVAGELFF. For the CDR3, the DNA is TGTGCCAGTAGTATCTCGGGGGTGGCCGGGGAGCTGTTTTTT. The variable domain in full, with the rest retrieved from reference TRBV19 and TRBJ2-2, is DGGITQSPKYLFRKEGQNVTLSCEQNLNHDAMYWYRQDPGQGLRLIYYSQIVNDFQKGDIAEGYSVSREKKESFPLTVTSAQKNPTAFYLCASSISGVAGELFFGEGSRLTVL.

This clone was seen once. This rearrangement joins TRBV19 to TRBJ1-3; D call uncertain. The CDR3 spans 14 residues. With 4 bases removed from V and 0 bases from J, the gap between germline ends came to 7 bases. Germline V gene data show CDR1 as LNHDA and CDR2 as SQIVND (reference sequence). In DNA, the CDR3 is TGTGCCAGTAGTACAGCCTCCTCTGGAAACACCATATATTTT. Translated, it gives CASSTASSGNTIYF.

This rearrangement joins TRBV2 to TRBJ2-1; D is perhaps TRBD1 or TRBD2 (5 bases each). With 1 base removed from V and 7 bases from J, the gap between germline ends came to 14 bases. CDR1 and CDR2 from the germline V gene are SNHLY and FYNNEI. CDR3 length equals 15 residues. CDR3 sequence: CASSEGDRLGNEQFF. In DNA, the CDR3 is TGTGCCAGCAGTGAAGGGGACCGGCTGGGTAATGAGCAGTTCTTC.

This sequence joins TRBV7-8 and TRBJ1-5; 11 bases fit TRBD1. V was clipped by 4 bases and J by 5 bases; unmatched bases: 4. The CDR3 sequence is 15 residues long. Looked up from germline, CDR1 is SGHVS and CDR2 is FQNEAQ. The CDR3 bases are TGTGCCAGCAGCTCAGGGACAGGGGGTTATCAGCCCCAGCATTTT. It codes for CASSSGTGGYQPQHF.

The chain's CDR3 is CASSAVGTGVVKPQHF. The CDR3 bases are TGTGCCAGCAGTGCGGTAGGGACAGGGGTTGTCAAGCCCCAGCATTTT. The rearrangement uses TRBV6-1 and TRBJ1-5, with 10 bases fitting TRBD1. The germline V gene encodes CDR1 MNHNS and CDR2 SASEGT. Trimming removed 4 bases from V and 8 bases from J; junction bases left unmatched: 11. The CDR3 consists of 16 residues.

This rearrangement joins TRBV11-2 to TRBJ2-1; 7 bases are a match to TRBD1. Germline V lookup: CDR1 SGHAT, CDR2 FQNNGV. V lost 5 bases to trimming and J lost 8 bases; unmatched junction nucleotides: 12. This CDR3 is 15 amino acids long. For the CDR3, the DNA is TGTGCCAGCAGCCAACAGGGGTTTTGGTTGGATGAGCAGTTCTTC. Translation: CASSQQGFWLDEQFF. Supplemented by reference TRBV11-2 and TRBJ2-1, the full variable domain reads EAGVAQSPRYKIIEKRQSVAFWCNPISGHATLYWYQQILGQGPKLLIQFQNNGVVDDSQLPKDRFSAERLKGVDSTLKIQPAKLEDSAVYLCASSQQGFWLDEQFFGPGTRLTVL.

The chain carries TRBV7-2 and TRBJ2-3, with 13 bases fitting TRBD2. This CDR3 has 14 amino acids. The trim removed 4 bases at V and 5 bases at J, leaving 0 bases unmatched. Germline-derived CDR1 and CDR2 are SGHTA and FQGNSA. CDR3 sequence: CASSWTSGGDTQYF. The CDR3 coding sequence is TGTGCCAGCAGCTGGACTAGCGGGGGAGATACGCAGTATTTT. Drawing the rest from reference TRBV7-2 and TRBJ2-3, the complete variable domain is GAGVSQSPSNKVTEKGKDVELRCDPISGHTALYWYRQSLGQGLEFLIYFQGNSAPDKSGLPSDRFSAERTGGSVSTLTIQRTQQEDSAVYLCASSWTSGGDTQYFGPGTRLTVL.

J is TRBJ1-6 and V is TRBV18, with D possibly TRBD1 on 6 matching bases. V was clipped by 4 bases and J by 10 bases, with 14 bases between them. Per the germline V gene, CDR1 is KGHSH and CDR2 is LQKENI. The CDR3 is 14 residues long. For the CDR3, the DNA is TGTGCCAGCTCACAACAGGGAAGTAACTCACCCCTCCACTTT. Protein product: CASSQQGSNSPLHF.

The V gene is TRBV5-1, the J gene TRBJ1-5, with D unresolved. The germline V gene encodes CDR1 SGHRS and CDR2 YFSETQ. This CDR3 contains 14 residues. Trimming stripped 4 bases from V and 7 bases from J, with 15 bases between. The CDR3 reads CASSPSWSPQPQHF. DNA for the CDR3: TGCGCCAGCAGCCCCTCGTGGAGTCCACAGCCCCAGCATTTT.

The V and J genes are TRBV19 and TRBJ2-7; no definite D call. The CDR3 runs to 13 residues. Trimming shortened V by 3 bases and J by 7 bases, and 13 bases separated the two germline ends. Germline CDR1 is LNHDA and CDR2 is SQIVND (reference sequence). The CDR3 DNA reads as TGTGCCAGTAGTATTTACGGTCAAGGGGAGCAGTACTTC. It codes for CASSIYGQGEQYF.